These 32 T cell receptor beta chains were sequenced from one sample in a study of breast tumors, draining lymph nodes, adjacent tissues. TCRdb reprocessed the multiplex PCR reads with MiXCR, giving one entry per CDR3 protein. The data show approximately 130,000 distinct CDR3 sequences, approximately 20% seen once. Axillary draining lymph nodes of breast cancer patients supplied the node samples. The specimen sequenced was axillary lymph node tissue. The receptors shown here come from a female donor with breast cancer. Some clones in this sample may be carry-over from other donors' samples.

This chain joins TRBV19 and TRBJ1-2, with D tentatively TRBD1 (5 bases). Looked up from germline, CDR1 is LNHDA and CDR2 is SQIVND (reference sequence). The V and J ends lost 5 bases and 4 bases respectively, with 14 bases between them. The CDR3 totals 14 residues. CDR3 nucleotide sequence: TGTGCCAGTAGTTCGGCCGCCCAGGGCTATGGCTACACCTTC. Amino acid sequence: CASSSAAQGYGYTF.

As regards this clonotype: A clone one base away is much larger, so this may be a read error. The chain has TRBV18 and TRBJ1-2; 7 bases fit TRBD1. The germline CDR1 and CDR2 sequences are KGHSH and LQKENI. There are 15 residues in the CDR3. DNA for the CDR3: TGTGCCAGCTCACCTATATCGGGACAGAACTATGACTACACCTTC. It yields the protein CASSPISGQNYDYTF.

V gene TRBV6-2 or TRBV6-3 combines with J gene TRBJ1-2; 8 bases are shared with TRBD1. The CDR3 contains 14 residues. V was pared by 6 bases and J by 4 bases, with 7 bases of the junction left unmatched. CDR1 MNHEY and CDR2 SVGEGT come from the germline V gene. CDR3 bases: TGTGCCAGCAGACTAGGGACAGGACCCTATGGCTACACCTTC. Encoded protein: CASRLGTGPYGYTF.

At least ten counts were recorded for this clonotype. The chain combines TRBV2 with TRBJ1-2; D gene ambiguous. This CDR3 region has 13 residues. CDR1 and CDR2 (germline): SNHLY, FYNNEI. V was pared by 0 bases and J by 8 bases, with 10 bases between. The CDR3 protein is CASSEAFSGGYTF. DNA of the CDR3: TGTGCCAGCAGTGAAGCCTTCAGCGGCGGCTACACCTTC.

The table lists this clonotype with many counts. The genes are TRBV5-1 and TRBJ2-2, with TRBD2 matching 12 bases. Trimming removed 2 bases from V and 5 bases from J; junction bases left unmatched: 7. The CDR3 has 17 amino acids. Germline CDR1 SGHRS, CDR2 YFSETQ. The CDR3 loop reads CASSFMTSGSGTGELFF. The DNA of the CDR3 is TGCGCCAGCAGCTTCATGACTAGCGGGAGTGGTACCGGGGAGCTGTTTTTT.

Turning to this clonotype: An end of the junction does not agree with germline; a read error may underlie this. The chain recombines TRBV20-1 with TRBJ2-7, with 9 bases fitting TRBD1. The length of the CDR3 is 14 residues. Per germline, CDR1 DFQATT and CDR2 SNEGSKA (reference sequence). The CDR3 here is CTASFGQGSYEQYF. The CDR3 coding sequence is TGCACTGCTAGCTTCGGACAGGGGTCCTACGAGCAGTACTTC.

This clonotype occurred many times. The chain links TRBV20-1 to TRBJ2-7; D is possibly TRBD1 or TRBD2 (5 bases each). Trimming took off 0 bases at V and 4 bases at J, with 10 bases between the two ends. This CDR3 is 13 amino acids long. CDR1 and CDR2 (germline): DFQATT, SNEGSKA (reference sequence). The CDR3 DNA sequence: TGCAGTGCTAGAGATGGGGGTTGGTACGAGCAGTACTTC. Protein: CSARDGGWYEQYF.

A remark on this clonotype: A much larger clone sits a single nucleotide away, making a read error possible. The CDR3 sequence is CARATGDNSPLHF. CDR3 coding DNA: TGTGCCCGTGCGACAGGGGATAATTCACCCCTCCACTTT. The chain employs TRBV30 and TRBJ1-6, with TRBD1 matching 8 bases. CDR1 is GTSNPN, CDR2 SVGIG, per germline (reference sequence). V lost 8 bases to trimming and J lost 5 bases; unmatched junction nucleotides: 5. This CDR3 is 13 amino acids long.

This clonotype came up many times. The J gene is TRBJ2-7, the V gene TRBV27; 8 bases match TRBD1. Germline assignment: CDR1 MNHEY and CDR2 SMNVEV (reference sequence). Trimming cost V 5 bases and J 4 bases; bases outside gene matches: 7. This CDR3 contains 14 residues. Here the CDR3 DNA reads TGTGCCAGCAGTCCGTCGGGACAGGAGTACGAGCAGTACTTC. It is translated as CASSPSGQEYEQYF.

This clonotype was seen a handful of times. This sequence joins TRBV9 and TRBJ2-3, with 13 bases lining up with TRBD2. Germline CDR1 reads SGDLS; CDR2 reads YYNGEE. This CDR3 comprises 18 residues. V trimming: 3 bases; J trimming: 0 bases; junction bases outside the gene matches: 7. CDR3 bases: TGTGCCAGCAGCGAGCAGACTAGCGGGAGGTTTAGCACAGATACGCAGTATTTT. Translated, it gives CASSEQTSGRFSTDTQYF.

This clonotype was seen more than once but under ten times. CDR3 in amino acids: CASSKDRGGNTIYF. The CDR3 DNA reads TGTGCCAGCAGTAAGGACAGGGGTGGAAACACCATATATTTT. The gene calls are TRBV6-5 and TRBJ1-3; 9 bases match TRBD1. The germline V gene encodes CDR1 MNHEY and CDR2 SVGAGI. V was pared by 5 bases and J by 3 bases, with 2 bases of the junction left unmatched. The CDR3 loop spans 14 amino acids.

Note on this clonotype: An end of the junction differs from the germline gene, which may be a read error. The chain combines TRBV2 with TRBJ1-2; 7 bases are a match to TRBD1. Germline CDR1 and CDR2: SNHLY and FYNNEI. The CDR3 sequence is 15 residues long. The DNA of the CDR3 is TGCGCCAGCAATGAACTTCCAGGGGGTTCTTTGGACTACACCTTC. Translation gives CASNELPGGSLDYTF. Variable domain in full (rest from reference TRBV2 and TRBJ1-2): EPEVTQTPSHQVTQMGQEVILRCVPISNHLYFYWYRQILGQKVEFLVSFYNNEISEKSEIFDDQFSVERPDGSNFTLKIRSTKLEDSAMYFCASNELPGGSLDYTFGSGTRLTVV.

This clonotype was observed many times. The chain is built from TRBV6-1 and TRBJ1-5; D call uncertain. The CDR3 contains 12 residues. Germline assignment: CDR1 MNHNS and CDR2 SASEGT. V gave up 6 bases and J gave up 3 bases, with 6 bases separating them. This CDR3 is CASRTNNQPQHF. CDR3 bases: TGTGCCAGCAGAACAAACAATCAGCCCCAGCATTTT.

This clonotype was recorded a few times. The J gene is TRBJ2-3, the V gene TRBV12-3 or TRBV12-4; TRBD2 matches at 10 bases. J gave up 2 bases and V 5 bases, and 4 bases lay outside the gene matches. CDR3 length equals 15 residues. The CDR3 region has the DNA TGTGCCAGCAGTGATAGCGGGAGGAACACAGATACGCAGTATTTT. Translating it yields CASSDSGRNTDTQYF.

There are a few counts of this clonotype. This rearrangement joins TRBV27 to TRBJ2-2; D is uncertain. CDR3 length: 13 amino acids. Trimming stripped 3 bases from V and 6 bases from J, with 8 bases between. Looked up from germline, CDR1 is MNHEY and CDR2 is SMNVEV (reference sequence). The CDR3 spells CASSFSGSGELFF. CDR3 bases: TGTGCCAGCAGTTTCTCCGGTTCCGGGGAGCTGTTTTTT.

This clonotype was found a few times. Possible read error: a much larger clone is one base away. The chain links TRBV20-1 to TRBJ2-7, with 9 bases aligning to TRBD2. The CDR3 length is 14 residues. In germline, CDR1 is DFQATT, CDR2 SNEGSKA (reference sequence). The V segment lost 2 bases and the J segment 2 bases; nucleotides outside the gene matches: 4. The CDR3 sequence: CSARQSGGPYEQYF. DNA of the CDR3: TGCAGTGCTAGACAAAGCGGGGGGCCCTACGAGCAGTACTTC.

This clonotype has ten or more counts. The chain combines TRBV20-1 with TRBJ1-4; TRBD1 agrees at 7 bases. The germline V gene has CDR1 DFQATT and CDR2 SNEGSKA (reference sequence). After removal of 2 bases from V and 5 bases from J, the junction contained 5 bases not matched to a gene. The CDR3 is made up of 14 amino acids. The CDR3 sequence is CSARLTGDNEKLFF. In DNA, the CDR3 is TGCAGTGCTAGACTAACAGGGGACAATGAAAAACTGTTTTTT.

This clonotype was seen repeatedly, ten times or more. The genes are TRBV5-6 and TRBJ2-7; perhaps TRBD1 as D (5 bases). The CDR3 is made up of 15 amino acids. V gave up 2 bases and J gave up 0 bases, with 12 bases separating them. The germline V gene has CDR1 SGHDT and CDR2 YYEEEE. The CDR3: CASSFPRVGSYEQYF. For the CDR3, the DNA is TGTGCCAGCAGCTTCCCCAGGGTCGGCTCCTACGAGCAGTACTTC.

At least ten counts were recorded for this clonotype. The chain employs TRBV4-1 and TRBJ2-7; D not certain. Germline V gene sequence: CDR1 MGHRA, CDR2 YSYEKL. This CDR3 is built from 13 residues. The V and J ends lost 4 bases and 2 bases respectively, with 9 bases between them. CDR3 amino acids: CASSLLLTYEQYF. CDR3 coding DNA: TGCGCCAGCAGCCTACTTCTTACCTACGAGCAGTACTTC.

This clonotype was seen repeatedly, ten times or more. This sequence joins TRBV12-3 or TRBV12-4 and TRBJ2-5; the D is unclear. CDR3 length: 13 amino acids. Trimming cost V 3 bases and J 2 bases, with 7 bases left between them. The CDR3 region has the DNA TGTGCCAGCAGTTTGGGCGGACAAGAGACCCAGTACTTC. Its translation is CASSLGGQETQYF.

This clonotype showed up many times. V and J are TRBV2 and TRBJ2-7; perhaps TRBD2 as D (6 bases). Germline CDR1 reads SNHLY; CDR2 reads FYNNEI. V gave up 3 bases and J gave up 1 base, with 10 bases separating them. This CDR3 has 14 residues. The CDR3 is CASSDSGSSYEQYF. The CDR3, as DNA: TGTGCCAGCAGTGACAGCGGGTCTTCCTACGAGCAGTACTTC.

V is TRBV30 and J is TRBJ2-1, with 9 bases lining up with TRBD2. V was clipped by 4 bases and J by 7 bases; unmatched bases: 11. Per germline, CDR1 GTSNPN and CDR2 SVGIG (reference sequence). The CDR3 extends over 15 amino acids. CDR3 DNA: TGTGCCTGGACCCATGGGGCTAGCGGGGCAAATGAGCAGTTCTTC. It translates to CAWTHGASGANEQFF.

This clonotype has ten or more counts. J is TRBJ2-3 and V is TRBV9; D is unclear. V lost 3 bases and J 5 bases, leaving 16 bases between the germline ends. The CDR3 is 15 amino acids. Germline CDR1 is SGDLS and CDR2 is YYNGEE. The CDR3 region has the DNA TGTGCCAGCAGCGCTCGGAGCCTAGTGAGAGATACGCAGTATTTT. This sequence encodes CASSARSLVRDTQYF.

V is TRBV7-4 and J is TRBJ2-1; TRBD2 matches at 7 bases. Germline V lookup: CDR1 SGHVT, CDR2 SQSDAQ. The CDR3 spans 18 residues. The ends lost 8 bases at V and 7 bases at J; junction bases unmatched: 23. DNA of the CDR3: TGTGCCAGCGCCTGCCCTGGGGGGGTTGCTCGGGAGCAAAATGAGCAGTTCTTC. It encodes CASACPGGVAREQNEQFF.

This clonotype was recorded at least ten times. The CDR3 loop reads CASSLASGTGYGYTF. CDR3 coding DNA: TGTGCCAGCAGCTTAGCCTCCGGGACCGGGTATGGCTACACCTTC. The chain carries TRBV7-8 and TRBJ1-2; D perhaps matches TRBD1 (5 bases). This CDR3 has 15 amino acids. Germline-derived CDR1 and CDR2 are SGHVS and FQNEAQ. Trimming removed 0 bases from V and 5 bases from J, with 13 bases in between.

This clonotype has a handful of counts. The chain links TRBV19 to TRBJ2-1; 10 bases align to TRBD2. CDR1 is LNHDA, CDR2 SQIVND, per germline (reference sequence). The CDR3 is 14 residues long. Unmatched junction bases numbered 6, after V lost 4 bases and J lost 9 bases. DNA of the CDR3: TGTGCCAGTAGTAAAACTGAGCGGGAGGGTGAGCAGTTCTTC. It translates to CASSKTEREGEQFF.

This clonotype was detected ten times or more. The V call is TRBV6-2 or TRBV6-3, the J call TRBJ1-4; D gene uncertain. V gave up 2 bases and J gave up 4 bases, with 14 bases separating them. This CDR3 has 16 amino acids. CDR1 is MNHEY, CDR2 SVGEGT, per germline. CDR3 residues: CASSYKGLRRNEKLFF. The DNA of the CDR3 is TGTGCCAGCAGTTACAAAGGGCTCCGCCGTAATGAAAAACTGTTTTTT.

This clonotype turned up a few times. The J gene is TRBJ2-5, the V gene TRBV28; D possibly matches TRBD1 or TRBD2 (5 bases each). From germline, CDR1 is MDHEN and CDR2 SYDVKM. V gave up 5 bases and J gave up 2 bases, with 9 bases separating them. There are 13 residues in the CDR3. This CDR3 is CASSRDRQETQYF. CDR3 nucleotides: TGTGCCAGCAGTCGGGACCGTCAAGAGACCCAGTACTTC.

Points on this clonotype: With a much larger clone just one base away, this may be a read error. This chain joins TRBV10-3 and TRBJ1-5, with 7 bases that match TRBD1. The germline CDR1 and CDR2 sequences are ENHRY and SYGVKD. The CDR3 sequence is 15 residues long. In DNA form, the CDR3 reads TGTGCCACCAGTGAGGTCAGGGGGGGAAATCAGCCCCAGCATTTT. Translation: CATSEVRGGNQPQHF.

This clonotype has a count of ten or more. The chain couples TRBV5-8 to TRBJ2-7, with TRBD1 matching 9 bases. V was pared by 2 bases and J by 4 bases, with 7 bases of the junction left unmatched. The CDR3 spans 15 residues. CDR1 SGHTS and CDR2 YDEGEE come from the germline V gene. CDR3 sequence: CASSLDRDRVYEQYF. CDR3 coding DNA: TGTGCCAGCAGCTTAGACCGGGACAGGGTTTACGAGCAGTACTTC.

With respect to this clonotype: This may be a read error, as it is one base from a much larger clone. The chain employs TRBV2 and TRBJ2-7; unclear D gene. The V gene's germline CDR1 is SNHLY and CDR2 FYNNEI. The CDR3 runs 10 residues. The CDR3 DNA follows: TGTGCCAGCAGCTCGAACGAGCGGTACTTC. It encodes CASSSNERYF.

The V gene is TRBV27, the J gene TRBJ1-5; 12 bases line up with TRBD1. The junction had 6 bases not matched to a gene; V was cut back by 6 bases and J by 6 bases. There are 15 residues in the CDR3. Germline lookup yields CDR1 MNHEY and CDR2 SMNVEV (reference sequence). Here the CDR3 DNA reads TGTGCCAGCAGGCCCGGGACAGGGGGCATTCAGCCCCAGCATTTT. As protein: CASRPGTGGIQPQHF.